This T cell receptor (beta chain) was sequenced during a study of tumor-infiltrating lymphocytes in primary liver carcinoma. TCR beta cDNA was prepared out of roughly 0.45 ug total RNA by means of a constant-region primer. ARM-PCR, slightly modified, supplied the TCR beta libraries through three nested multiplex PCR rounds. Rounds one and two of PCR, each of 10 cycles, were primed with TRBV1-TRBV30 forward primers and a C-beta reverse primer. MiXCR, applied by TCRdb to the multiplex PCR reads, yields one record per CDR3 protein. The sample comprises fewer than 350,000 distinct CDR3 sequences, around three fifths of which are singletons, and roughly 9% rests with the top ten. Unsorted whole blood yielded blood RNA, and germline DNA was extracted as well. This clonotype was recorded at least ten times. CDR3 length: 12 amino acids. From germline, CDR1 is SGHDN and CDR2 FVKESK. V was shortened by 3 bases and J by 4 bases, with 6 bases between the two germline ends.

The chain combines TRBV14 with TRBJ2-5, with D maybe TRBD2 (5 bases). Material: peripheral blood. This receptor was obtained from a man aged 40-49 years with primary liver carcinoma and hepatitis B virus infection. The DNA for the CDR3 is TGTGCCAGCAGCCATGGGAGAGAGACCCAGTACTTC. Translated: CASSHGRETQYF. Together with reference TRBV14 and TRBJ2-5, the CDR3 gives the full variable domain: EAGVTQFPSHSVIEKGQTVTLRCDPISGHDNLYWYRRVMGKEIKFLLHFVKESKQDESGMPNNRFLAERTGGTYSTLKVQPAELEDSGVYFCASSHGRETQYFGPGTRLLVL.